The sample holds many counts of the clone carrying this T cell receptor beta chain. Its specificity is unknown. The cDNA was generated by 5'RACE with 10-nucleotide random UMIs. TCRdb redid the calling of the 5' RACE reads with MiXCR, one entry per CDR3 protein. The sample lists approximately 50,000 distinct CDR3 sequences, about a tenth occurring once. This sample stems from a study of neurological immune-mediated disorders. Study results and limitations: Patients with HTLV-1-associated myelopathy had the highest level of TCR clonal expansion, whereas patients with multiple sclerosis had the lowest level, falling beneath the level found in healthy controls. Expanded clones shared no CDR3 amino acid sequences across subjects, suggesting private repertoires in all groups.

Looked up from germline, CDR1 is SQVTM and CDR2 is ANQGSEA. The CDR3 sequence is 18 residues long. Trimming at V came to 4 bases and at J to 6 bases, leaving 17 bases not matched to a gene. V usage is TRBV29-1 and J usage is TRBJ2-1, with 11 bases fitting TRBD1. The TCR originated in a man in his 70s with HTLV-1-associated myelopathy (HAM/TSP). The specimen was PBMCs. As DNA, the CDR3 is TGCAGCGTTGGTCCTTCCCGGGACAGGGGGTTTCTTTTCAATGAGCAGTTCTTC. Translation gives CSVGPSRDRGFLFNEQFF.